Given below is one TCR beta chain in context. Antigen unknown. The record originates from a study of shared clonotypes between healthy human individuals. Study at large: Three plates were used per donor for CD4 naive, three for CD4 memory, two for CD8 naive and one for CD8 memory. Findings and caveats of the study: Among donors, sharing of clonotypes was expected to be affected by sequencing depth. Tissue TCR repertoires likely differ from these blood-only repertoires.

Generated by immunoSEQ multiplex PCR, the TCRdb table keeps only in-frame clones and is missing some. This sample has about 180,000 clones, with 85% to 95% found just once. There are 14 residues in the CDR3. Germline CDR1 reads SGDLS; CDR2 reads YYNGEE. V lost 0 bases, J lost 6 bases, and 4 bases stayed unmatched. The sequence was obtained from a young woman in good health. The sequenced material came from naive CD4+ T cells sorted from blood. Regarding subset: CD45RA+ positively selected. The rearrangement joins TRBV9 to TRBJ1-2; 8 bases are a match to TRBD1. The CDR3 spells CASSVAQGADGYTF. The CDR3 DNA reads TGTGCCAGCAGCGTAGCGCAGGGGGCCGATGGCTACACCTTC.